The 22 T cell receptor beta chains below all came from one sample that was sequenced in a study of CD8 T cells in ankylosing spondylitis. TCRdb re-derived calls from the 5' RACE reads in MiXCR, one entry per CDR3 protein. The table lists about 130,000 distinct CDR3 sequences, around 9.3% of them singletons. The sequenced sample consisted of blood, either unsorted or a sorted T cell fraction (not recorded which). The source of these receptors is a male donor with ankylosing spondylitis or in good health (not recorded which).

This clonotype showed up many times. V and J are TRBV5-1 and TRBJ2-7; 7 bases map to TRBD1. Per the germline V gene, CDR1 is SGHRS and CDR2 is YFSETQ. The CDR3 has 15 residues. The V segment lost 0 bases and the J segment 0 bases; nucleotides outside the gene matches: 3. The CDR3 reads CASSLETGSSYEQYF. The CDR3 nucleotides are TGCGCCAGCAGCTTGGAGACAGGGAGCTCCTACGAGCAGTACTTC.

This clonotype was picked up many times. V usage is TRBV14 and J usage is TRBJ2-7, with D maybe TRBD2 (6 bases). The CDR3 contains 16 residues. The V gene's germline CDR1 is SGHDN and CDR2 FVKESK. Trimming cost V 1 base and J 2 bases, with 15 bases left between them. CDR3 amino acids: CASSQVDSWTTYEQYF. The CDR3 DNA reads as TGTGCCAGCAGCCAAGTCGACAGTTGGACTACCTACGAGCAGTACTTC.

This clonotype was counted ten times or more. The gene calls are TRBV7-2 and TRBJ2-7, with 9 bases aligning to TRBD1. After removal of 2 bases from V and 4 bases from J, the junction contained 9 bases not matched to a gene. The CDR3 has 16 amino acids. Per the germline V gene, CDR1 is SGHTA and CDR2 is FQGNSA. This CDR3 is CASSLLDVGQGYEQYF. In nucleotides, the CDR3 is TGTGCCAGCAGCTTACTTGATGTAGGACAGGGGTACGAGCAGTACTTC.

This clonotype was recorded at least ten times. This chain joins TRBV6-1 and TRBJ2-3; D call uncertain. V was cut by 8 bases and J by 0 bases, with 15 bases left in between. This CDR3 is 15 amino acids long. CDR1 is MNHNS and CDR2 is SASEGT in the germline V gene. The DNA of the CDR3 is TGTGCCAGCTCTCAGACCTGGTCTAGCACAGATACGCAGTATTTT. Protein: CASSQTWSSTDTQYF.

This clonotype was found a few times. The chain carries TRBV7-2 and TRBJ2-7; D possibly corresponds to TRBD2 (5 bases). The CDR3 is made up of 14 amino acids. Germline values: CDR1 SGHTA, CDR2 FQGNSA. V was cut by 4 bases and J by 2 bases, with 12 bases left in between. The CDR3 DNA is TGTGCCAGCAGCTCGGACGGAGGAACCTACGAGCAGTACTTC. This codes for CASSSDGGTYEQYF. Based on the CDR3 plus reference TRBV7-2 and TRBJ2-7, the full variable domain is GAGVSQSPSNKVTEKGKDVELRCDPISGHTALYWYRQSLGQGLEFLIYFQGNSAPDKSGLPSDRFSAERTGGSVSTLTIQRTQQEDSAVYLCASSSDGGTYEQYFGPGTRLTVT.

This clonotype was recorded many times. As DNA, the CDR3 is TGTGCCAGCAGCTTACTATCAAACACCGGGGAGCTGTTTTTT. Translation gives CASSLLSNTGELFF. V and J are TRBV5-5 and TRBJ2-2, with no clear D. The germline V gene encodes CDR1 SGHKS and CDR2 YYEKEE (reference sequence). There are 14 residues in the CDR3. Trimming removed 2 bases at V and 2 bases at J, with 7 bases between.

There are a few counts of this clonotype. The CDR3 DNA reads TGTGCCAGCAGCCAGAGGGGTTTTGGTGAAAAACTGTTTTTT. Translating gives CASSQRGFGEKLFF. The V call is TRBV7-8, the J call TRBJ1-4; maybe TRBD1 (5 bases). The CDR3 is 14 residues long. The ends were cut back, 5 bases at V and 7 bases at J, with 14 bases in the middle. CDR1 is SGHVS and CDR2 is FQNEAQ in the germline V gene.

This clonotype was seen many times. The V gene is TRBV16, the J gene TRBJ2-7; no clear D. The V end was cut by 3 bases, the J end by 7 bases, with 16 bases between. Germline V CDR1 and CDR2: KGHSY, FQNENV. The CDR3 length is 14 residues. The CDR3 DNA reads as TGTGCCAGCAGCCAGGCGCCACATTGGGGAGAGCAGTACTTC. Protein: CASSQAPHWGEQYF.

This clonotype was seen many times. The chain uses TRBV10-3 and TRBJ1-2; 7 nucleotides align to TRBD1. V shed 7 bases, J shed 3 bases, and the junction held 5 bases outside the gene matches. The CDR3 covers 13 residues. Germline V gene lookup returns CDR1 ENHRY and CDR2 SYGVKD. Here the CDR3 reads CAITGGQHYGYTF. The CDR3 DNA reads as TGTGCCATCACTGGGGGACAGCACTATGGCTACACCTTC.

This clonotype occurred many times. The chain couples TRBV28 to TRBJ1-1, with D maybe TRBD1 (6 bases). Germline V gene data show CDR1 as MDHEN and CDR2 as SYDVKM. Trimming shortened V by 6 bases and J by 5 bases, and 16 bases separated the two germline ends. The CDR3 contains 14 residues. The CDR3 spells CASRSGGSGTEAFF. The CDR3 DNA is TGTGCCAGCAGGTCTGGGGGCAGCGGGACTGAAGCTTTCTTT.

This clonotype was detected many times. The chain couples TRBV7-6 to TRBJ2-7, with D possibly TRBD2 on 6 matching bases. The CDR3 is 13 residues long. CDR1 and CDR2 (germline): SGHVS, FNYEAQ. V was shortened by 6 bases and J by 3 bases, with 12 bases between the two germline ends. The CDR3 here is CASSQTRSYEQYF. CDR3 sequence (DNA): TGTGCCAGCAGTCAGACTAGGAGCTACGAGCAGTACTTC.

In this sample, this clonotype turned up many times. The V call is TRBV4-3, the J call TRBJ1-4; 7 nucleotides match TRBD1. The J segment lost 8 bases and the V segment lost 2 bases, leaving 8 bases of the junction unmatched. Looked up from germline, CDR1 is LGHNA and CDR2 is YSLEER. The length of the CDR3 is 15 residues. Here the CDR3 reads CASSQTGTVNEKLFF. The CDR3 bases are TGCGCCAGCAGCCAAACCGGGACAGTAAACGAAAAACTGTTTTTT.

In its sample, this clonotype was seen many times. CDR3 DNA sequence: TGCAGCGTCATTCCGGGAGGGGGCACAGATACGCAGTATTTT. Translating it yields CSVIPGGGTDTQYF. The chain recombines TRBV29-1 with TRBJ2-3; 8 bases map to TRBD2. CDR3 length equals 14 residues. Germline V gene sequence: CDR1 SQVTM, CDR2 ANQGSEA. The trim removed 6 bases at V and 1 base at J, leaving 6 bases unmatched.

V gene TRBV6-5 combines with J gene TRBJ1-2, with D uncertain. The CDR3 consists of 13 residues. CDR1 and CDR2 (germline): MNHEY, SVGAGI. The V end lost 0 bases, the J end lost 0 bases, and 2 bases lay between the germline ends. CDR3 sequence (DNA): TGTGCCAGCAGTTACTCAGCTAACTATGGCTACACCTTC. Encoded protein: CASSYSANYGYTF.

This clonotype was seen at least ten times. The chain combines TRBV20-1 with TRBJ2-1; 8 nucleotides agree with TRBD1. V trimming: 5 bases; J trimming: 7 bases; junction bases outside the gene matches: 4. CDR3 size: 12 residues. In germline, CDR1 is DFQATT, CDR2 SNEGSKA (reference sequence). CDR3 in DNA: TGCAGTGCTGGACAGGGTCGAAATGAGCAGTTCTTC. This codes for CSAGQGRNEQFF.

This chain links TRBV12-3 or TRBV12-4 with TRBJ2-5; D gene uncertain. CDR3 length equals 14 residues. The V end lost 4 bases, the J end lost 0 bases, and 9 bases lay between the germline ends. The CDR3 protein is CASSSVADQETQYF. In DNA form, the CDR3 reads TGTGCCAGCAGTTCAGTGGCAGACCAAGAGACCCAGTACTTC.

This clonotype has at least ten counts. The chain links TRBV20-1 to TRBJ2-7; a weak D match, TRBD1 (5 bases). CDR1 and CDR2 from the germline V gene are DFQATT and SNEGSKA (reference sequence). The V gene lost 6 bases and the J gene lost 3 bases, with 9 bases spanning the gap. This CDR3 region has 11 residues. The CDR3 coding sequence is TGCAGTGCCTGTAGGGGCTACGAGCAGTACTTC. Translating gives CSACRGYEQYF.

This clonotype was counted a few times. V and J are TRBV7-2 and TRBJ2-5, with 12 nucleotides matching TRBD2. Germline V CDR1 and CDR2: SGHTA, FQGNSA. The CDR3 loop spans 17 amino acids. The trim removed 4 bases at V and 1 base at J, leaving 7 bases unmatched. CDR3 coding DNA: TGTGCCAGCAGCTCGCCCAAGGGACTAGCGGGCCAAGAGACCCAGTACTTC. It codes for CASSSPKGLAGQETQYF.

The chain couples TRBV5-1 to TRBJ1-1; no clear D gene. This CDR3 is 13 amino acids long. V lost 6 bases to trimming and J lost 1 base, with 10 bases between them. Looked up from germline, CDR1 is SGHRS and CDR2 is YFSETQ. The CDR3 loop reads CASKMTGNTEAFF. As DNA, the CDR3 is TGCGCCAGCAAGATGACGGGGAACACTGAAGCTTTCTTT.

This clonotype was counted many times. DNA for the CDR3: TGCAGTTCAGGACTAGCCAAAAACATTCAGTACTTC. Its translation is CSSGLAKNIQYF. The V gene is TRBV20-1, the J gene TRBJ2-4; TRBD2 might be the D (5 bases). V lost 8 bases, J lost 0 bases, and 8 bases lay in between. Germline CDR1 DFQATT, CDR2 SNEGSKA (reference sequence). This CDR3 has 12 residues.

The sample holds many counts of this clonotype. V is TRBV6-1 and J is TRBJ2-3; D remains unclear. V shed 6 bases and J shed 4 bases, with 17 bases lying between them. Germline V lookup: CDR1 MNHNS, CDR2 SASEGT. This CDR3 is 15 amino acids long. The CDR3 nucleotides read TGTGCCAGCAGATCCGATGGTCTGGGGTCAGATACGCAGTATTTT. Its translation: CASRSDGLGSDTQYF.

There are many counts of this clonotype. The gene calls are TRBV7-9 and TRBJ2-3, with 8 nucleotides matching TRBD1. The CDR3 runs 16 residues. Germline lookup yields CDR1 SEHNR and CDR2 FQNEAQ (reference sequence). Germline trimming cut 3 bases from V and 0 bases from J; bases unmatched to any gene: 5. Here the CDR3 reads CASSLWTGTSTDTQYF. CDR3 nucleotides: TGTGCCAGCAGCTTGTGGACAGGGACTAGCACAGATACGCAGTATTTT.